Presented here are 3 T cell receptor beta chains from one specimen sequenced in a study of control samples from healthy donors and cancer patients. TCRdb's copy holds only in-frame clones and misses some; the assay was immunoSEQ multiplex PCR. Altogether 75,000 to 100,000 clones are present, 92% being singletons, with the ten largest covering 3%. The sequenced material came from blood. The origin of the receptors is a human donor in good health. The donor label of this sample is uncertain.

V is TRBV13 and J is TRBJ1-2, with 8 bases lining up with TRBD1. After removal of 5 bases from V and 10 bases from J, the junction contained 15 bases not matched to a gene. CDR1 and CDR2 (germline): PRHDT, FYEKMQ (reference sequence). The CDR3 is 15 amino acids. The DNA of the CDR3 is TGTGCCAGCAGCCTTTATCCCGCGGGACAGGCTGACTACACCTTC. Residues: CASSLYPAGQADYTF.

The chain combines TRBV5-8 with TRBJ1-6; unclear D gene. CDR3 length: 13 amino acids. Looked up from germline, CDR1 is SGHTS and CDR2 is YDEGEE. Trimming took 2 bases from V and 9 from J, leaving 9 bases between them. The CDR3 DNA reads TGTGCCAGCAGCTTTCTCACGTCTTCACCCCTCCACTTT. It encodes CASSFLTSSPLHF.

This clone was recorded once. The rearrangement joins TRBV6-5 to TRBJ1-1, with TRBD1 as a possible D gene (5 bases). The CDR3 sequence is 13 residues long. Trimming cost V 9 bases and J 1 base, with 12 bases left between them. Looked up from germline, CDR1 is MNHEY and CDR2 is SVGAGI. The CDR3 sequence: CASTQGPNTEAFF. Written as DNA, the CDR3 is TGTGCCAGTACGCAGGGCCCGAACACTGAAGCTTTCTTT.